This TCR beta chain was sequenced for a study of blood T cell repertoires in COVID-19. For the study at large: Italy, Spain and the United States were the sources of the convalescent and acute COVID-19 samples.

V was shortened by 2 bases and J by 3 bases, with 3 bases between the two germline ends. Germline loops: CDR1 SEHNR, CDR2 FQNEAQ (reference sequence). The CDR3 has 12 amino acids. This clone was seen once. In the source study's methods: Cell counts per sample came from amplifying reference gene primers. Profiled with immunoSEQ multiplex PCR; TCRdb holds only in-frame clones, not every one. For V, J and clone size, that table is used; D and trimming come from the DNA. The table includes more than 200,000 clones, about nine tenths detected once. The TCR was taken from a middle-aged man with acute or convalescent COVID-19. Sample: peripheral blood. The rearrangement joins TRBV7-9 to TRBJ2-3, with D unclear. The CDR3 sequence: CASSLLTDTQYF. The CDR3 bases are TGTGCCAGCAGCTTACTAACAGATACGCAGTATTTT. Variable domain in full (rest from reference TRBV7-9 and TRBJ2-3): DTGVSQNPRHKITKRGQNVTFRCDPISEHNRLYWYRQTLGQGPEFLTYFQNEAQLEKSRLLSDRFSAERPKGSFSTLEIQRTEQGDSAMYLCASSLLTDTQYFGPGTRLTVL.